A single sample is the source of the 29 T cell receptor beta chains below, sequenced in a study of beta chain features in type 1 diabetes. The whole isolated RNA underwent reverse transcription, so sequencing captured expressed TCRB transcripts. TCRdb keeps only in-frame clones here, not all; method: immunoSEQ multiplex PCR. Of around 320,000 clones listed, roughly 15% are singletons. The sample consisted of central memory CD4+ T cells from blood. The receptors here all came from a man aged 25 to 40 in good health.

V and J are TRBV12-5 and TRBJ2-5; D gene unclear. Germline values: CDR1 LGHNT, CDR2 FRNRAP. V was cut by 3 bases and J by 5 bases, with 10 bases left in between. CDR3 size: 13 residues. The CDR3 loop reads CASGLGSKETQYF. CDR3 nucleotides: TGTGCTAGTGGTTTAGGCAGCAAGGAGACCCAGTACTTC. Drawing the rest from reference TRBV12-5 and TRBJ2-5, the complete variable domain is DARVTQTPRHKVTEMGQEVTMRCQPILGHNTVFWYRQTMMQGLELLAYFRNRAPLDDSGMPKDRFSAEMPDATLATLKIQPSEPRDSAVYFCASGLGSKETQYFGPGTRLLVL.

In its sample, this clone was seen a few times. V gene TRBV6-6 combines with J gene TRBJ2-1; D gene ambiguous. Germline V lookup: CDR1 MNHNY, CDR2 SVGAGI (reference sequence). There are 12 residues in the CDR3. V was clipped by 4 bases and J by 4 bases, with 5 bases between them. This CDR3 reads CASSSGYNEQFF. CDR3 sequence (DNA): TGTGCCAGCAGTTCAGGTTACAATGAGCAGTTCTTC.

This clone has at least ten counts. The V and J genes are TRBV10-3 and TRBJ1-4, with TRBD1 identical over 7 bases. V shed 3 bases, J shed 6 bases, and the junction held 4 bases outside the gene matches. This CDR3 region has 14 residues. Per germline, CDR1 ENHRY and CDR2 SYGVKD. CDR3: CAISERGTDEKLFF. In nucleotides, the CDR3 is TGTGCCATCAGTGAAAGGGGGACAGATGAAAAACTGTTTTTT.

This clone was seen ten or more times. The same CDR3 is also encoded by other DNA sequences in this sample. The rearrangement joins TRBV9 to TRBJ2-1; D ambiguous. The CDR3 contains 13 residues. Trimming took 0 bases from V and 4 from J, leaving 5 bases between them. Germline assignment: CDR1 SGDLS and CDR2 YYNGEE. Here the CDR3 reads CASSVARYNEQFF. CDR3 nucleotides: TGTGCCAGCAGCGTAGCGAGATACAATGAGCAGTTCTTC.

As concerns this clone: This likely stems from a read error, as it lies one base from a far larger clone. The sample holds other DNA sequences that translate to the same CDR3. This sequence joins TRBV7-2 and TRBJ2-1, with D possibly TRBD2 on 5 matching bases. Germline V CDR1 and CDR2: SGHTA, FQGNSA. Trimming removed 5 bases at V and 9 bases at J, with 11 bases between. The CDR3 totals 12 residues. The CDR3 is CASSRPRGEQFF. CDR3 sequence (DNA): TGTGCCAGCAGCCGTCCTCGGGGTGAGCAGTTCTTC.

This clone came up a few times. The chain has TRBV7-9 and TRBJ1-2; D is undetermined. The CDR3 extends over 16 amino acids. Germline V gene sequence: CDR1 SEHNR, CDR2 FQNEAQ (reference sequence). Trimming took off 7 bases at V and 5 bases at J, with 23 bases between the two ends. In DNA form, the CDR3 reads TGTGCCAGCACTCCCTCATTTTCCCCAGTCCGATATGGCTACACCTTC. Its translation: CASTPSFSPVRYGYTF. Based on the CDR3 plus reference TRBV7-9 and TRBJ1-2, the full variable domain is DTGVSQNPRHKITKRGQNVTFRCDPISEHNRLYWYRQTLGQGPEFLTYFQNEAQLEKSRLLSDRFSAERPKGSFSTLEIQRTEQGDSAMYLCASTPSFSPVRYGYTFGSGTRLTVV.

This clone was seen a handful of times. V usage is TRBV11-2 and J usage is TRBJ2-1; TRBD1 aligns across 8 bases. The CDR3 has 16 residues. CDR1 is SGHAT, CDR2 FQNNGV, per germline. V dropped 1 base and J dropped 3; count of bases not matched to a gene: 5. CDR3 protein: CASSLVTGAYYNEQFF. The DNA for the CDR3 is TGTGCCAGCAGCTTAGTGACAGGGGCATACTACAATGAGCAGTTCTTC.

The rearrangement joins TRBV13 to TRBJ2-6, with D perhaps TRBD2 (6 bases). The CDR3 has 17 residues. Trimming removed 2 bases from V and 0 bases from J, with 11 bases in between. The germline V gene encodes CDR1 PRHDT and CDR2 FYEKMQ (reference sequence). The CDR3 protein is CASSLRGANSGANVLTF. CDR3 coding DNA: TGTGCCAGCAGCTTACGCGGGGCCAACTCTGGGGCCAACGTCCTGACTTTC.

The chain recombines TRBV6-5 with TRBJ1-5; tentative D call: TRBD1 (6 bases). Germline assignment: CDR1 MNHEY and CDR2 SVGAGI. There are 13 residues in the CDR3. The V end lost 6 bases, the J end lost 7 bases, and 13 bases lay between the germline ends. CDR3 residues: CASRPDSQQPQHF. Here the CDR3 DNA reads TGTGCCAGCAGACCGGACAGCCAACAGCCCCAGCATTTT.

Only a few counts were recorded for this clone. The chain is built from TRBV7-3 and TRBJ2-3; a possible D gene is TRBD1 (6 bases). V was shortened by 2 bases and J by 2 bases, with 11 bases between the two germline ends. This CDR3 is built from 15 residues. From germline, CDR1 is SGHTA and CDR2 FQGTGA. The chain's CDR3 is CASSLSGTYTDTQYF. Here the CDR3 DNA reads TGTGCCAGCAGCTTATCCGGGACATACACAGATACGCAGTATTTT.

This clone was recorded at least ten times. The chain is built from TRBV9 and TRBJ1-2; TRBD1 aligns across 8 bases. The CDR3 loop spans 16 amino acids. J gave up 2 bases and V 3 bases, and 9 bases lay outside the gene matches. Germline loops: CDR1 SGDLS, CDR2 YYNGEE. CDR3 DNA: TGTGCCAGCAGCGCGAAAAGGACAGGGACCAACTATGGCTACACCTTC. It encodes CASSAKRTGTNYGYTF.

This clone was counted a few times. The chain couples TRBV4-1 to TRBJ1-5; D gene uncertain. This CDR3 is built from 18 residues. Trimming removed 1 base from V and 0 bases from J, with 16 bases in between. CDR1 MGHRA and CDR2 YSYEKL come from the germline V gene. For the CDR3, the DNA is TGCGCCAGCAGCCAAGGACACTTGACCGGCCTTAGCAATCAGCCCCAGCATTTT. Translating gives CASSQGHLTGLSNQPQHF.

This clone showed up just a few times. This chain connects TRBV27 to TRBJ1-1, with 9 bases fitting TRBD1. CDR1 is MNHEY, CDR2 SMNVEV, per germline (reference sequence). CDR3 length equals 18 residues. V lost 2 bases, J lost 1 base, and 11 bases stayed unmatched. As DNA, the CDR3 is TGTGCCAGCAGTTTAAGGGGACAGGGCGTTTTTTCGAACACTGAAGCTTTCTTT. It is translated as CASSLRGQGVFSNTEAFF.

The chain carries TRBV6-6 and TRBJ2-7; D tentatively reads TRBD1 or TRBD2 (5 bases each). The V gene's germline CDR1 is MNHNY and CDR2 SVGAGI (reference sequence). V was shortened by 8 bases and J by 6 bases, with 20 bases between the two germline ends. The CDR3 consists of 14 residues. The CDR3 protein is CASRRSHGGVEQYV. The CDR3 coding sequence is TGTGCCAGCCGGCGGTCCCATGGGGGAGTCGAGCAGTACGTC.

V and J are TRBV18 and TRBJ2-5, with D possibly TRBD2 on 6 matching bases. Per the germline V gene, CDR1 is KGHSH and CDR2 is LQKENI. The V and J ends lost 0 bases and 7 bases respectively, with 12 bases between them. The CDR3 consists of 14 residues. As DNA, the CDR3 is TGTGCCAGCTCACCACCGGAGGGAGAAGGGACCCAGTACTTC. Amino acids: CASSPPEGEGTQYF.

A few counts support this clone. The chain uses TRBV6-6 and TRBJ2-7; possibly TRBD1 for D (5 bases). Trimming removed 5 bases from V and 5 bases from J, with 16 bases in between. The CDR3 is 14 residues long. In germline, CDR1 is MNHNY, CDR2 SVGAGI (reference sequence). CDR3 sequence: CASSTFLQGNEQYV. CDR3 DNA sequence: TGTGCCAGCAGTACTTTTTTGCAGGGAAACGAGCAGTACGTC.

This chain links TRBV27 with TRBJ1-4; 7 positions match TRBD1. V lost 8 bases to trimming and J lost 8 bases; unmatched junction nucleotides: 23. This CDR3 has 18 residues. From germline, CDR1 is MNHEY and CDR2 SMNVEV (reference sequence). CDR3 DNA sequence: TGTGCCAGCCGTCAATCCGGGACAGCGAACCTAGGGATCGAAAAACTGTTTTTT. Protein: CASRQSGTANLGIEKLFF.

The J gene is TRBJ1-1, the V gene TRBV6-5, with D unresolved. CDR3 length equals 13 residues. V lost 2 bases and J 7 bases, leaving 11 bases between the germline ends. Germline-derived CDR1 and CDR2 are MNHEY and SVGAGI. The CDR3 spells CASSYQRTGEAFF. CDR3 coding DNA: TGTGCCAGCAGTTACCAAAGGACCGGTGAAGCTTTCTTT.

V gene TRBV7-3 combines with J gene TRBJ2-1, with 7 bases aligning to TRBD1. The CDR3 covers 14 residues. Germline V lookup: CDR1 SGHTA, CDR2 FQGTGA. The V segment lost 5 bases and the J segment 2 bases; nucleotides outside the gene matches: 3. This chain's CDR3 is CASSPDRAYNEQFF. Here the CDR3 DNA reads TGTGCCAGCAGCCCCGACAGGGCCTACAATGAGCAGTTCTTC.

V and J are TRBV27 and TRBJ2-1; D is perhaps TRBD1 (6 bases). Trimming cost V 7 bases and J 6 bases, with 19 bases left between them. The CDR3 sequence is 15 residues long. Germline assignment: CDR1 MNHEY and CDR2 SMNVEV (reference sequence). The CDR3 DNA follows: TGTGCCAGCACCTCACTGGGAGCAGGGGTCAATGAGCAGTTCTTC. It specifies CASTSLGAGVNEQFF.

This chain uses TRBV6-1 with TRBJ1-3; D may be TRBD1 (5 bases). The CDR3 runs 15 residues. Germline assignment: CDR1 MNHNS and CDR2 SASEGT. Trimming stripped 1 base from V and 2 bases from J, with 9 bases between. The CDR3 DNA reads TGTGCCAGCAGTGAAGGCAGGGTCACTGGAAACACCATATATTTT. Translating it yields CASSEGRVTGNTIYF.

The chain employs TRBV27 and TRBJ2-1, with D possibly being TRBD1 (6 bases). Germline CDR1 and CDR2: MNHEY and SMNVEV (reference sequence). The V and J ends lost 3 bases and 4 bases respectively, with 10 bases between them. The CDR3 has 14 residues. The CDR3, as DNA: TGTGCCAGCAGTTTTGGACAGACTTACAATGAGCAGTTCTTC. Its translation is CASSFGQTYNEQFF.

This clone came up many times. The gene calls are TRBV7-8 and TRBJ2-3, with a weak D call TRBD2 (7 bases). The CDR3 spans 15 residues. Germline CDR1 and CDR2: SGHVS and FQNEAQ. V lost 3 bases, J lost 6 bases, and 16 bases lay in between. The CDR3 DNA reads as TGTGCCAGCAGCTTTCCGGGGGGCGGTTATGATACGCAGTATTTT. It codes for CASSFPGGGYDTQYF.

The chain couples TRBV10-1 to TRBJ2-7, with TRBD2 as a possible D gene (6 bases). There are 14 residues in the CDR3. The V end was cut by 3 bases, the J end by 2 bases, with 11 bases between. In germline, CDR1 is WNHNN, CDR2 SYGVQD (reference sequence). The chain's CDR3 is CASSEGTGTYEQYF. CDR3 nucleotide sequence: TGCGCCAGCAGTGAAGGGACTGGAACCTACGAGCAGTACTTC.

This clone occurred many times. At the DNA level, this CDR3 is encoded by other sequences in the same sample as well. V is TRBV25-1 and J is TRBJ1-1; weak D call: TRBD1 (6 bases). Per germline, CDR1 MGHDK and CDR2 SYGVNS. V was clipped by 3 bases and J by 2 bases, with 13 bases between them. The CDR3 consists of 15 residues. The CDR3 loop is CASSDPAGGNTEAFF. CDR3 coding DNA: TGTGCCAGCAGTGACCCCGCGGGGGGCAACACTGAAGCTTTCTTT. Based on the CDR3 plus reference TRBV25-1 and TRBJ1-1, the full variable domain is EADIYQTPRYLVIGTGKKITLECSQTMGHDKMYWYQQDPGMELHLIHYSYGVNSTEKGDLSSESTVSRIRTEHFPLTLESARPSHTSQYLCASSDPAGGNTEAFFGQGTRLTVV.

Turning to this clone: This sequence is one base from a far larger clone and is likely a read error. The rearrangement joins TRBV5-6 to TRBJ2-5, with D hard to call. Germline assignment: CDR1 SGHDT and CDR2 YYEEEE. V shed 4 bases and J shed 2 bases, with 3 bases lying between them. The CDR3 is made up of 11 amino acids. This CDR3 reads CASSQQETQYF. CDR3 sequence (DNA): TGTGCCAGCAGCCAACAAGAGACCCAGTACTTC.

A few counts support this clone. V and J are TRBV27 and TRBJ1-6; maybe TRBD1 (6 bases). V dropped 6 bases and J dropped 11 bases, with 14 bases sitting between them. Per the germline V gene, CDR1 is MNHEY and CDR2 is SMNVEV (reference sequence). The CDR3 runs to 13 residues. The DNA for the CDR3 is TGTGCCAGCAGCGAGAAGGCAGGGGCACCCCTCCACTTT. Translated: CASSEKAGAPLHF.

This clone came up a few times. The chain joins TRBV5-6 to TRBJ2-5, with TRBD1 matching over 8 bases. This CDR3 is built from 17 residues. Trimming removed 0 bases from V and 0 bases from J; junction bases left unmatched: 7. Germline V gene sequence: CDR1 SGHDT, CDR2 YYEEEE. CDR3 sequence reads: CASSLDRGNVHQETQYF. The CDR3 DNA follows: TGTGCCAGCAGCTTGGACAGGGGGAATGTTCACCAAGAGACCCAGTACTTC.

Worth noting for this clone: One base separates it from a far larger clone, so it is likely a read error. The same CDR3 can be traced to other DNA sequences in this sample. V usage is TRBV11-3 and J usage is TRBJ1-1; the D gene is possibly TRBD1 (5 bases). Germline V CDR1 and CDR2: SGHNT, YENEEA. The CDR3 contains 13 residues. V lost 1 base to trimming and J lost 5 bases, with 8 bases between them. The CDR3 spells CASSLGAGTEAFF. The CDR3 coding sequence is TGTGCCAGCAGCTTAGGAGCAGGGACTGAAGCTTTCTTT.